This T cell receptor beta chain was captured by sequencing in a study of beta chain features in type 1 diabetes. The entirety of the isolated RNA underwent reverse transcription, so expressed TCRB transcripts were sequenced. Produced via immunoSEQ multiplex PCR; TCRdb's table is partial and in-frame only. The sample shows approximately 250,000 clones, more than 9% of them seen only once. The CDR3 loop spans 17 amino acids. Per germline, CDR1 WNHNN and CDR2 SYGVQD (reference sequence). Trimming at V came to 3 bases and at J to 5 bases, leaving 12 bases not matched to a gene. This chain links TRBV10-1 with TRBJ2-3, with 9 bases lining up with TRBD2. The sequence came from a woman younger than 30 in good health. Sequenced material: naive CD4+ T cells from blood. CDR3 sequence: CASSDRAGGLSGDTQYF. The DNA of the CDR3 is TGCGCCAGCAGTGACAGAGCGGGAGGACTTTCGGGAGATACGCAGTATTTT.